This T cell receptor (beta chain) was sequenced for a study of blood T cell repertoires in COVID-19. For the study at large: The samples span acute and convalescent COVID-19 from the United States, Italy and Spain.

The CDR3 is 12 amino acids. V was shortened by 4 bases and J by 4 bases, with 5 bases between the two germline ends. CDR1 and CDR2 from the germline V gene are SGHDT and YYEEEE. Generated by immunoSEQ multiplex PCR, the TCRdb table keeps only in-frame clones and is missing some. Found here are 200,000 to 250,000 clones, roughly 84% of them singletons; the top ten hold 2% to 2.5%. The sample comprised peripheral blood. The chain has TRBV5-6 and TRBJ2-2; D unclear. The receptor was derived from an older woman with acute or convalescent COVID-19. CDR3 residues: CASSASTGELFF. In DNA, the CDR3 is TGTGCCAGCAGCGCGAGCACCGGGGAGCTGTTTTTT.